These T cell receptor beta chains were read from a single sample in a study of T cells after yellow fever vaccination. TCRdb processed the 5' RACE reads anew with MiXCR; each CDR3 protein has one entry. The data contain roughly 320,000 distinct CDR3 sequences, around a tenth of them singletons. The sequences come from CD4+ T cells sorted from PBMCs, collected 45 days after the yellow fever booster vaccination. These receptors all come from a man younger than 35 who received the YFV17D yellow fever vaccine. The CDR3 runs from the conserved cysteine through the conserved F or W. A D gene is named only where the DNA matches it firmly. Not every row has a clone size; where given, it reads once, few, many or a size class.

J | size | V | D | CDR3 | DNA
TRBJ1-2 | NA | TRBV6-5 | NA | CASSYPGHTGIYGYTF | TGTGCCAGCAGTTACCCAGGCCACACAGGGATCTATGGCTACACCTTC
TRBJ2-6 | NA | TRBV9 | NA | CASSVAADSGANVLTF | TGTGCCAGCAGCGTAGCAGCCGACTCTGGGGCCAACGTCCTGACTTTC
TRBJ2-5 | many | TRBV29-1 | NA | CSVGSGTKETQYF | TGCAGCGTTGGTTCGGGTACCAAAGAGACCCAGTACTTC
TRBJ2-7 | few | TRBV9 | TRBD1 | CASSVGQGPYEQYF | TGTGCCAGCAGCGTAGGACAGGGGCCCTACGAGCAGTACTTC
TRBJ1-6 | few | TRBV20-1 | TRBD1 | CSAREGTGLSPLHF | TGCAGTGCTAGAGAGGGGACAGGGCTTTCACCCCTCCACTTT
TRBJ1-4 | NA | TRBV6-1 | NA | CASSIADREKLFF | TGTGCCAGCAGTATCGCCGACAGGGAAAAACTGTTTTTT
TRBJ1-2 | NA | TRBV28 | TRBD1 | CASSLWDRGPYGYTF | TGTGCCAGCAGTTTATGGGACAGGGGTCCCTATGGCTACACCTTC
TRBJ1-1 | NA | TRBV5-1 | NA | CASSLAVLGTEAFF | TGCGCCAGCAGCTTGGCGGTGCTTGGCACTGAAGCTTTCTTT
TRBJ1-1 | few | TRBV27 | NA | CASSLYRWNTEAFF | TGTGCCAGCAGTTTATATCGATGGAACACTGAAGCTTTCTTT
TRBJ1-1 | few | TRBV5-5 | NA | CASSLRVGDTEAFF | TGTGCCAGCAGCTTGAGGGTGGGGGACACTGAAGCTTTCTTT
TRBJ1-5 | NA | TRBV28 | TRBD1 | CASSYPDRPREPQHF | TGTGCCAGCAGTTATCCGGACAGGCCAAGGGAGCCCCAGCATTTT
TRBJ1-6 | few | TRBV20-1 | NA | CSAGHSSYNSPLHF | TGCAGTGCTGGACACAGCTCCTATAATTCACCCCTCCACTTT
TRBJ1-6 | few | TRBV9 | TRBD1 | CASSVDRLSPLHF | TGTGCCAGCAGCGTGGACAGGCTTTCACCCCTCCACTTT
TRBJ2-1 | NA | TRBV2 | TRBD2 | CASSEVVASGGNEQFF | TGTGCCAGCAGTGAGGTAGTGGCTAGCGGGGGTAATGAGCAGTTCTTC
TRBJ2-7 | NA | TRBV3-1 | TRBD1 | CASSPSLQGKQYF | TGTGCCAGCAGCCCTTCTTTACAGGGGAAGCAGTACTTC
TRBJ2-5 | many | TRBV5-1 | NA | CASSLSHEETQYF | TGCGCCAGCAGCTTGTCCCACGAAGAGACCCAGTACTTC
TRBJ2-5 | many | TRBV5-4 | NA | CASSSQAGGETQYF | TGTGCCAGCAGCTCCCAAGCCGGGGGAGAGACCCAGTACTTC
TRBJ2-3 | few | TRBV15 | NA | CATSPLRLGIRTDTQYF | TGTGCCACCAGCCCACTACGACTGGGAATCCGCACAGATACGCAGTATTTT
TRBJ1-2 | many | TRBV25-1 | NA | CASSAGDYGYTF | TGTGCCAGCAGTGCGGGCGACTATGGCTACACCTTC
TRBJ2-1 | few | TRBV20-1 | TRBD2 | CSAKTGGPYNEQFF | TGCAGTGCCAAAACGGGGGGGCCCTACAATGAGCAGTTCTTC
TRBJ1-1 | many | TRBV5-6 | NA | CASSLRARGTEAFF | TGTGCCAGCAGCTTAAGGGCCAGGGGAACTGAAGCTTTCTTT
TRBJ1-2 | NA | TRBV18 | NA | CASSPLGGQNPTNYGYTF | TGTGCCAGCTCACCACTCGGGGGGCAGAACCCGACTAACTATGGCTACACCTTC
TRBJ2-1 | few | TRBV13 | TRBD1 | CASSAPRTGYNEQFF | TGTGCCAGCAGCGCCCCCCGGACAGGCTACAATGAGCAGTTCTTC
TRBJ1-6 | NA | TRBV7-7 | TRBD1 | CASSLVEDRALNSPLHF | TGTGCTAGCAGCTTAGTGGAGGACAGGGCCCTTAATTCACCCCTCCACTTT
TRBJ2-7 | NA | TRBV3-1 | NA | CASSQEQSLSEQYF | TGTGCCAGCAGCCAAGAGCAGAGCCTCAGCGAGCAGTACTTC
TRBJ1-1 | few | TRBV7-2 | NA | CASSPVLGAEAFF | TGTGCCAGCAGCCCGGTCTTGGGTGCTGAAGCTTTCTTT
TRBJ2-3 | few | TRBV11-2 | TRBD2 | CASSGLAGIDTQYF | TGTGCCAGCAGCGGACTAGCGGGGATAGATACGCAGTATTTT
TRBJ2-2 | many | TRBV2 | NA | CASTYVGELFF | TGTGCCAGCACTTATGTCGGGGAGCTGTTTTTT
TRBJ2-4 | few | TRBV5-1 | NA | CASSWNPGTRAKNIQYF | TGCGCCAGCAGCTGGAACCCAGGGACCAGAGCCAAAAACATTCAGTACTTC
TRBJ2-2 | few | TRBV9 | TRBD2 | CASSVVAGGAGTNTGELFF | TGTGCCAGCAGCGTAGTAGCGGGGGGAGCGGGGACAAACACCGGGGAGCTGTTTTTT
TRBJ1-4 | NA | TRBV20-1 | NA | CSAPDNEKLFF | TGCAGTGCCCCTGACAATGAAAAACTGTTTTTT